These 18 T cell receptor beta chains came from one sample sequenced in a study of blood T cell repertoires in COVID-19 (dated by TCRdb to 2019 to 2021). Library method: the immunoSEQ multiplex PCR assay. In its TCRdb copy, this immuneACCESS table keeps in-frame sequences only and misses some clones. Where compared with another copy, unresolved V genes explain less than half of these, and the others have no known cause. The sample includes approximately 220,000 clones, with 83% observed a single time. Approximately 4% of the sample rests with the top ten. Sequencing was performed on PBMCs or T cells enriched from blood (not recorded which). The receptors were gathered from a woman aged 40 to 50 who had been exposed to COVID-19.

The genes are TRBV12-3 or TRBV12-4 and TRBJ1-1; the D gene is possibly TRBD1 (6 bases). V was shortened by 2 bases and J by 7 bases, with 11 bases between the two germline ends. The CDR3 covers 13 residues. The CDR3 here is CASSLRTALEAFF. CDR3 in DNA: TGTGCCAGCAGTTTAAGGACAGCCCTTGAAGCTTTCTTT.

This clone was detected once. This chain connects TRBV9 to TRBJ2-1; 7 bases are a match to TRBD2. The germline V gene encodes CDR1 SGDLS and CDR2 YYNGEE. V lost 3 bases, J lost 3 bases, and 9 bases stayed unmatched. The CDR3 is made up of 16 amino acids. The CDR3 DNA follows: TGTGCCAGCAGCGCCCAGTGGGGGGGGAACTACAATGAGCAGTTCTTC. It is translated as CASSAQWGGNYNEQFF.

This clone showed up just a few times. The chain joins TRBV3-1 (or the pseudogene TRBV3-2) to TRBJ1-5; perhaps TRBD1 as D (5 bases). The germline V gene encodes CDR1 LGHDT and CDR2 YNNKEL (reference sequence). V was clipped by 5 bases and J by 1 base, with 9 bases between them. There are 14 residues in the CDR3. CDR3 amino acids: CASSYRQSNQPQHF. The CDR3 DNA follows: TGTGCCAGCAGCTACAGGCAAAGCAATCAGCCCCAGCATTTT.

The J gene is TRBJ2-3, the V gene TRBV23-1, with TRBD1 identical over 9 bases. TRBV23-1 is an ORF; its function is uncertain. The V segment lost 3 bases and the J segment 14 bases; nucleotides outside the gene matches: 12. This CDR3 contains 14 residues. CDR3 region: CASSQATGGPAWYF. Here the CDR3 DNA reads TGCGCCAGCAGTCAGGCCACAGGGGGCCCCGCTTGGTATTTT.

This chain joins TRBV19 and TRBJ1-2, with 7 bases that match TRBD1. Germline V gives CDR1 LNHDA, CDR2 SQIVND (reference sequence). CDR3 size: 13 residues. Unmatched junction bases numbered 10, after V lost 8 bases and J lost 7 bases. CDR3 in DNA: TGTGCCAGTCAGGGGGAACGAGGTAGTGGCTACACCTTC. Its protein is CASQGERGSGYTF.

The chain uses TRBV6-6 and TRBJ1-6; 10 positions match TRBD1. This CDR3 has 16 amino acids. The V gene's germline CDR1 is MNHNY and CDR2 SVGAGI (reference sequence). The V gene end was trimmed by 6 bases and the J gene end by 7 bases; junction bases not matched to a gene: 9. The CDR3 nucleotides read TGTGCCAGCAGGTACAGACAGGGGGCTAGGAATTCACCCCTCCACTTT. Its translation: CASRYRQGARNSPLHF.

The J gene is TRBJ2-5, the V gene TRBV6-5; 7 nucleotides match TRBD2. The CDR3 is 13 amino acids. Germline V lookup: CDR1 MNHEY, CDR2 SVGAGI. J was trimmed by 2 bases and V by 8 bases; bases with no gene match: 5. The CDR3 DNA reads as TGTGCCAGCGGTCTAGCGGCACAAGAGACCCAGTACTTC. Translating gives CASGLAAQETQYF.

The rearrangement uses TRBV18 and TRBJ1-5; D possibly corresponds to TRBD1 (5 bases). From germline, CDR1 is KGHSH and CDR2 LQKENI. The germline V and J ends were trimmed by 1 base and 4 bases, with 5 bases remaining between them. This CDR3 spans 13 amino acids. The CDR3 loop reads CASSPQGNQPQHF. For the CDR3, the DNA is TGTGCCAGCTCACCACAGGGGAATCAGCCCCAGCATTTT.

The V and J genes are TRBV9 and TRBJ1-5, with D possibly matching TRBD1 (6 bases). Germline V CDR1 and CDR2: SGDLS, YYNGEE. The CDR3 sequence is 14 residues long. Trimming pared 3 bases from V and 3 bases from J, leaving 10 bases between. This chain's CDR3 is CASSATGINQPQHF. In nucleotides, the CDR3 is TGTGCCAGCAGCGCGACAGGAATCAATCAGCCCCAGCATTTT.

Written as DNA, the CDR3 is TGTGCCAGTAGTATAGTGGCCCGGGACTACGAGCAGTACTTC. Protein: CASSIVARDYEQYF. This chain joins TRBV19 and TRBJ2-7; D perhaps matches TRBD2 (5 bases). Looked up from germline, CDR1 is LNHDA and CDR2 is SQIVND (reference sequence). This CDR3 spans 14 amino acids. Between the trimmed V and J ends, which lost 1 base and 3 bases, there was a span of 10 bases.

The chain couples TRBV18 to TRBJ2-3; 7 nucleotides agree with TRBD2. This CDR3 is built from 19 residues. Unmatched junction bases numbered 12, after V lost 0 bases and J lost 0 bases. From germline, CDR1 is KGHSH and CDR2 LQKENI. In DNA form, the CDR3 reads TGTGCCAGCTCACCACCGAGGGAGAAGCGGGGCATTAGCACAGATACGCAGTATTTT. This gives the protein CASSPPREKRGISTDTQYF.

The genes are TRBV28 and TRBJ1-1; TRBD1 matches 8 bases. Trimming took 5 bases from V and 1 from J; bases not matched to a gene: 3. Germline V gives CDR1 MDHEN, CDR2 SYDVKM. The CDR3 is 14 residues long. The chain's CDR3 is CASSHQGANTEAFF. The CDR3 DNA follows: TGTGCCAGCAGTCATCAGGGGGCGAACACTGAAGCTTTCTTT.

The V gene is TRBV19, the J gene TRBJ1-2; 7 bases align to TRBD1. Germline values: CDR1 LNHDA, CDR2 SQIVND (reference sequence). This CDR3 contains 15 residues. The V gene end was trimmed by 6 bases and the J gene end by 3 bases; junction bases not matched to a gene: 10. CDR3 bases: TGTGCCAGTAGGGGTGGGACAGTCAATTACTATGGCTACACCTTC. Translated, it gives CASRGGTVNYYGYTF.

This chain connects TRBV15 to TRBJ1-3; TRBD1 agrees at 7 bases. This CDR3 is built from 15 residues. V trimming: 5 bases; J trimming: 4 bases; junction bases outside the gene matches: 8. Germline values: CDR1 LNHNV, CDR2 YYDKDF (reference sequence). CDR3 protein: CATSGRGGRGNTIYF. Here the CDR3 DNA reads TGTGCCACCAGCGGCCGAGGGGGCCGAGGAAACACCATATATTTT.

The chain combines TRBV3-1 (or the pseudogene TRBV3-2) with TRBJ2-1; D perhaps matches TRBD2 (5 bases). Germline V gene data show CDR1 as LGHDT and CDR2 as YNNKEL (reference sequence). This CDR3 has 15 amino acids. With 3 bases removed from V and 0 bases from J, the gap between germline ends came to 9 bases. The CDR3 DNA reads as TGTGCCAGCAGCCAGCGGGCTAGCTCCTACAATGAGCAGTTCTTC. It yields the protein CASSQRASSYNEQFF.

J is TRBJ2-1 and V is TRBV7-3; TRBD2 matches at 13 bases. In germline, CDR1 is SGHTA, CDR2 FQGTGA. The CDR3 sequence is 15 residues long. Trimming took 5 bases from V and 5 from J; bases not matched to a gene: 3. The CDR3 nucleotides are TGTGCCAGCAGCCCCGGGACTAGCGGGAACAATGAGCAGTTCTTC. It encodes CASSPGTSGNNEQFF. Drawing the rest from reference TRBV7-3 and TRBJ2-1, the complete variable domain is GAGVSQTPSNKVTEKGKYVELRCDPISGHTALYWYRQSLGQGPEFLIYFQGTGAADDSGLPNDRFFAVRPEGSVSTLKIQRTERGDSAVYLCASSPGTSGNNEQFFGPGTRLTVL.

CDR3: CAWSLTGPVGEQYF. CDR3 nucleotide sequence: TGTGCCTGGAGTCTGACAGGGCCAGTCGGCGAGCAGTACTTC. The chain links TRBV30 to TRBJ2-7, with 7 bases matching TRBD1. The trim removed 2 bases at V and 6 bases at J, leaving 10 bases unmatched. CDR3 length: 14 residues. The germline V gene encodes CDR1 GTSNPN and CDR2 SVGIG (reference sequence).

This clone was found many times. V and J are TRBV7-2 and TRBJ2-6, with D possibly being TRBD1 (6 bases). There are 14 residues in the CDR3. CDR1 and CDR2 from the germline V gene are SGHTA and FQGNSA. Deletions cut 8 bases from V and 0 bases from J, with 8 bases between. CDR3 amino acids: CASGQNSGANVLTF. In DNA, the CDR3 is TGTGCCAGCGGACAGAACTCTGGGGCCAACGTCCTGACTTTC.